This entry lists 20 T cell receptor beta chains sequenced from one sample in a study of blood T cell repertoires in COVID-19. Profiled with immunoSEQ multiplex PCR; TCRdb holds only in-frame clones, not every one. Of about 150,000 clones listed, 75% to 90% are singletons. Sequencing input: peripheral blood. The receptors here all came from a woman in her thirties or forties with acute or convalescent COVID-19.

V gene TRBV20-1 combines with J gene TRBJ2-3; no clear D gene. Germline CDR1 DFQATT, CDR2 SNEGSKA (reference sequence). Trimming shortened V by 3 bases and J by 0 bases, and 13 bases separated the two germline ends. This CDR3 has 15 amino acids. The CDR3, as DNA: TGCAGTGCTAGTACGTCCGGTCCTAGCACAGATACGCAGTATTTT. As protein: CSASTSGPSTDTQYF.

This chain connects TRBV2 to TRBJ2-4; D is perhaps TRBD2 (5 bases). Germline lookup yields CDR1 SNHLY and CDR2 FYNNEI. Trimming removed 2 bases from V and 2 bases from J, with 16 bases in between. The CDR3 contains 17 residues. For the CDR3, the DNA is TGTGCCAGCAGTGAATACGGAACTAGGGAAACCAAAAACATTCAGTACTTC. It encodes CASSEYGTRETKNIQYF. Full variable domain (rest looked up from reference TRBV2 and TRBJ2-4): EPEVTQTPSHQVTQMGQEVILRCVPISNHLYFYWYRQILGQKVEFLVSFYNNEISEKSEIFDDQFSVERPDGSNFTLKIRSTKLEDSAMYFCASSEYGTRETKNIQYFGAGTRLSVL.

The count of this clone is one. The chain has TRBV9 and TRBJ2-3; TRBD1 agrees at 7 bases. This CDR3 region has 17 residues. Germline CDR1 is SGDLS and CDR2 is YYNGEE. Unmatched junction bases numbered 13, after V lost 4 bases and J lost 2 bases. CDR3 in DNA: TGTGCCAGCAGCCCACCAATGTCAGGGGGATCCACAGATACGCAGTATTTT. Protein sequence: CASSPPMSGGSTDTQYF.

J is TRBJ1-1 and V is TRBV5-1, with TRBD1 as a possible D gene (6 bases). Germline V gives CDR1 SGHRS, CDR2 YFSETQ. Deletions cut 1 base from V and 3 bases from J, with 10 bases between. The CDR3 totals 14 residues. CDR3 nucleotide sequence: TGCGCCAGCAGCTTGCACAGGGATTACACTGAAGCTTTCTTT. It translates to CASSLHRDYTEAFF.

The CDR3 DNA follows: TGCAGCGTTGACTCCGATGACAGGGCAAACAATGAGCAGTTCTTC. Protein product: CSVDSDDRANNEQFF. The rearrangement joins TRBV29-1 to TRBJ2-1, with TRBD1 identical over 7 bases. Germline CDR1 is SQVTM and CDR2 is ANQGSEA. V lost 3 bases and J lost 5; bases outside the gene matches: 10. There are 15 residues in the CDR3.

This rearrangement joins TRBV5-8 to TRBJ2-6; the D is unclear. The germline V and J ends were trimmed by 0 bases and 2 bases, with 9 bases remaining between them. Germline CDR1 is SGHTS and CDR2 is YDEGEE. The CDR3 is made up of 16 amino acids. The CDR3 DNA follows: TGTGCCAGCAGCTTGGCATCCCAGACTGGGGCCAACGTCCTGACTTTC. Encoded protein: CASSLASQTGANVLTF.

V and J are TRBV6-1 and TRBJ1-5; D is uncertain. The length of the CDR3 is 13 residues. V dropped 0 bases and J dropped 3 bases, with 3 bases sitting between them. Germline CDR1 reads MNHNS; CDR2 reads SASEGT. For the CDR3, the DNA is TGTGCCAGCAGTGAAGCGTACAATCAGCCCCAGCATTTT. Amino acids: CASSEAYNQPQHF.

The chain uses TRBV5-8 and TRBJ2-4; weak D call: TRBD2 (5 bases). CDR1 and CDR2 from the germline V gene are SGHTS and YDEGEE. V was cut by 7 bases and J by 6 bases, with 14 bases left in between. The CDR3 has 13 residues. The CDR3 reads CASGGRGRNIQYF. The CDR3 nucleotides read TGTGCCAGCGGAGGTCGAGGTCGAAACATTCAGTACTTC.

This clone has ten or more counts. This sequence joins TRBV6-1 and TRBJ1-5; 7 nucleotides agree with TRBD1. Germline lookup yields CDR1 MNHNS and CDR2 SASEGT. This CDR3 is 15 amino acids long. V was clipped by 0 bases and J by 4 bases; unmatched bases: 3. The CDR3 loop is CASSEAPGQNQPQHF. The CDR3, as DNA: TGTGCCAGCAGTGAAGCCCCGGGACAGAATCAGCCCCAGCATTTT.

The table lists this clone with a few counts. The chain links TRBV14 to TRBJ2-1; 7 positions agree with TRBD1. Trimming took 4 bases from V and 2 from J; bases not matched to a gene: 2. The CDR3 consists of 14 residues. Germline V gives CDR1 SGHDN, CDR2 FVKESK. The CDR3 DNA reads as TGTGCCAGCAGCCCCCAGGGGGCCTACAATGAGCAGTTCTTC. Protein: CASSPQGAYNEQFF.

V and J are TRBV25-1 and TRBJ1-2; tentatively, D is TRBD1 (5 bases). V lost 7 bases to trimming and J lost 7 bases, with 19 bases between them. Germline V CDR1 and CDR2: MGHDK, SYGVNS. The CDR3 consists of 14 residues. The CDR3 DNA reads as TGTGCCAGCAAAAGATTGGAAGGGGCCGGTGGCTACACCTTC. It yields the protein CASKRLEGAGGYTF.

This clone was found a few times. The rearrangement joins TRBV25-1 to TRBJ1-1, with D uncertain. V lost 1 base, J lost 3 bases, and 12 bases lay in between. The CDR3 runs to 15 residues. Per the germline V gene, CDR1 is MGHDK and CDR2 is SYGVNS. The CDR3 here is CASSESAAGDTEAFF. CDR3 DNA sequence: TGTGCCAGCAGTGAATCCGCAGCGGGAGACACTGAAGCTTTCTTT.

This chain joins TRBV25-1 and TRBJ2-7; D unresolved. This CDR3 spans 13 amino acids. Germline V gives CDR1 MGHDK, CDR2 SYGVNS. The ends were cut back, 6 bases at V and 1 base at J, with 10 bases in the middle. The CDR3 nucleotides read TGTGCCAGCAGAGAGCCTGGTTCCTACGAGCAGTACTTC. This sequence encodes CASREPGSYEQYF.

The V call is TRBV2, the J call TRBJ1-1; D call uncertain. The V gene's germline CDR1 is SNHLY and CDR2 FYNNEI. The CDR3 loop spans 11 amino acids. The CDR3 DNA sequence: TGTGGCGGGGTGGGTGGCACTGAAGCTTTCTTT. The encoded protein is CGGVGGTEAFF. Full variable domain (missing parts from reference TRBV2 and TRBJ1-1): EPEVTQTPSHQVTQMGQEVILRCVPISNHLYFYWYRQILGQKVEFLVSFYNNEISEKSEIFDDQFSVERPDGSNFTLKIRSTKLEDSAMYFCGGVGGTEAFFGQGTRLTVV.

The V gene is TRBV10-3, the J gene TRBJ1-1, with D perhaps TRBD1 (6 bases). The CDR3 sequence is 12 residues long. V was pared by 7 bases and J by 5 bases, with 11 bases between. In germline, CDR1 is ENHRY, CDR2 SYGVKD. DNA for the CDR3: TGTGCCATCAAAGGGGGAGGGACTGAAGCTTTCTTT. Encoded protein: CAIKGGGTEAFF.

The chain links TRBV7-9 to TRBJ2-7; 8 nucleotides match TRBD1. The CDR3 runs to 13 residues. With V trimmed by 5 bases and J by 7 bases, 7 bases remained unmatched. Germline CDR1 is SEHNR and CDR2 is FQNEAQ (reference sequence). The CDR3 DNA follows: TGTGCCAGCAGCCTCACAGGGGGACGGGAGCAGTACTTC. Translation: CASSLTGGREQYF.

The gene calls are TRBV7-9 and TRBJ1-6, with TRBD1 identical over 8 bases. The CDR3 consists of 15 residues. CDR1 SEHNR and CDR2 FQNEAQ come from the germline V gene (reference sequence). The V gene end was trimmed by 5 bases and the J gene end by 8 bases; junction bases not matched to a gene: 8. CDR3 DNA: TGTGCCAGCAGCGCAAATACAGGGGGGGATTCACCCCTCCACTTT. Translation: CASSANTGGDSPLHF.

The genes are TRBV3-1 (or the pseudogene TRBV3-2) and TRBJ2-3; 8 nucleotides match TRBD1. Trimming cost V 4 bases and J 1 base; bases outside gene matches: 7. The CDR3 totals 16 residues. Germline loops: CDR1 LGHDT, CDR2 YNNKEL (reference sequence). The DNA of the CDR3 is TGTGCCAGCAGCCGAAGGTCGGGACAGGGCACAGATACGCAGTATTTT. This codes for CASSRRSGQGTDTQYF.

The chain uses TRBV9 and TRBJ2-7; 7 positions agree with TRBD1. This CDR3 region has 14 residues. In germline, CDR1 is SGDLS, CDR2 YYNGEE. Trimming took 3 bases from V and 7 from J; bases not matched to a gene: 10. In nucleotides, the CDR3 is TGTGCCAGCAGCGGACGGGACAGCCCGGAAGAGCAGTACTTC. Protein: CASSGRDSPEEQYF.

The V gene is TRBV28, the J gene TRBJ1-1; D is unclear. The CDR3 runs to 11 residues. The germline V gene encodes CDR1 MDHEN and CDR2 SYDVKM. V shed 2 bases and J shed 7 bases, with 5 bases lying between them. The CDR3 spells CASSLASEAFF. The CDR3 region has the DNA TGTGCCAGCAGTTTAGCGAGTGAAGCTTTCTTT.